This is a list of T cell receptor beta chains from one sample in a study of blood T cell repertoires in COVID-19. TCRdb's copy holds only in-frame clones and misses some; the assay was immunoSEQ multiplex PCR. Of over 120,000 clones in the sample, about 89% were seen once. The material sequenced was peripheral blood. The receptor set was obtained from a man between 60 and 75 years old with active or convalescent COVID-19. Both conserved end residues are part of each CDR3. D genes are given only for firm matches. Size tells how often a clone was seen (once, few, many) or the class of an expanded clone, and some rows leave it out.

CDR3nt: TGCGCCAGCAGCTTGGCCCGGGGGGCTAATGAAAAACTGTTTTTT
CDR3aa: CASSLARGANEKLFF
j_gene: TRBJ1-4
v_gene: TRBV5-1
abundance: NA
d_gene: NA

CDR3nt: TGTGCCTGGAGTTCTACTGCTAGCACAGATACGCAGTATTTT
CDR3aa: CAWSSTASTDTQYF
j_gene: TRBJ2-3
v_gene: TRBV30
abundance: NA
d_gene: NA

CDR3nt: TGTGCCACCAGGGATGCAGGGAACCACTATGGCTACACCTTC
CDR3aa: CATRDAGNHYGYTF
j_gene: TRBJ1-2
v_gene: TRBV24-1
abundance: NA
d_gene: NA

CDR3nt: TGTGCCAGCAGCCAAGTGCCGCTAGCGAGGGGAGAGACCCAGTACTTC
CDR3aa: CASSQVPLARGETQYF
j_gene: TRBJ2-5
v_gene: TRBV14
abundance: NA
d_gene: NA

CDR3nt: TGCAGCGTCGGGACAGGGGGCAGCTATGGCTACACCTTC
CDR3aa: CSVGTGGSYGYTF
j_gene: TRBJ1-2
v_gene: TRBV29-1
abundance: NA
d_gene: TRBD1

CDR3nt: TGTGCCAGCAGCCCGGAACAGGGAACGGAAGAGACCCAGTACTTC
CDR3aa: CASSPEQGTEETQYF
j_gene: TRBJ2-5
v_gene: TRBV7-2
abundance: once
d_gene: NA

CDR3nt: TGCAGTGCCCCGCGGGGGGACGAGCAGTACTTC
CDR3aa: CSAPRGDEQYF
j_gene: TRBJ2-7
v_gene: TRBV20-1
abundance: NA
d_gene: TRBD2

CDR3nt: TGTGCCAGCTCACCACCTGGGGGGGGACCTAGCACAGATACGCAGTATTTT
CDR3aa: CASSPPGGGPSTDTQYF
j_gene: TRBJ2-3
v_gene: TRBV18
abundance: NA
d_gene: TRBD2

CDR3nt: TGTGCCAGCAGCTTAATGGCAATTTCCAGCGAGCAGTACTTC
CDR3aa: CASSLMAISSEQYF
j_gene: TRBJ2-7
v_gene: TRBV7-3
abundance: once
d_gene: NA

CDR3nt: TGTGCCAGCAGCCTAACTGTGACTGCCCGCGAGCAGTACTTC
CDR3aa: CASSLTVTAREQYF
j_gene: TRBJ2-7
v_gene: TRBV27
abundance: NA
d_gene: NA

CDR3nt: TGTGCCAGCAGCTTCGAAGGACAGAGCACAGATACGCAGTATTTT
CDR3aa: CASSFEGQSTDTQYF
j_gene: TRBJ2-3
v_gene: TRBV5-4
abundance: NA
d_gene: NA

CDR3nt: TGTGCCAGCAGTTCGACAGGGAAGAAGTACTTC
CDR3aa: CASSSTGKKYF
j_gene: TRBJ2-7
v_gene: TRBV28
abundance: few
d_gene: TRBD1

CDR3nt: TGTGCCAGCTCACCTTTTTCAGGGGGATCTAACTATGGCTACACCTTC
CDR3aa: CASSPFSGGSNYGYTF
j_gene: TRBJ1-2
v_gene: TRBV18
abundance: NA
d_gene: TRBD1

CDR3nt: TGTGCCAGCAGCCAGACAGGGAACACTGAAGCTTTCTTT
CDR3aa: CASSQTGNTEAFF
j_gene: TRBJ1-1
v_gene: TRBV7-9
abundance: once
d_gene: NA

CDR3nt: TGTGCCAGCAGCCATAGACAGGTTAATTCACCCCTCCACTTT
CDR3aa: CASSHRQVNSPLHF
j_gene: TRBJ1-6
v_gene: TRBV3-1/TRBV3-2
abundance: NA
d_gene: NA

CDR3nt: TGTGCCAGCAGCCTACATACGGACCTCAGGGCGAACACTGAAGCTTTCTTT
CDR3aa: CASSLHTDLRANTEAFF
j_gene: TRBJ1-1
v_gene: TRBV27
abundance: NA
d_gene: NA

CDR3nt: TGTGCCAGTAGCCCAACAGGGGTTTATGGCTACACCTTC
CDR3aa: CASSPTGVYGYTF
j_gene: TRBJ1-2
v_gene: TRBV19
abundance: NA
d_gene: TRBD1

CDR3nt: TGTGCCAGCAGCCGCGGCCTCCAAGAGACCCAGTACTTC
CDR3aa: CASSRGLQETQYF
j_gene: TRBJ2-5
v_gene: TRBV6-5
abundance: NA
d_gene: NA

CDR3nt: TGTGCCAGTACCCACCGGGACACAACCGGGGAGCTGTTTTTT
CDR3aa: CASTHRDTTGELFF
j_gene: TRBJ2-2
v_gene: TRBV19
abundance: NA
d_gene: NA

CDR3nt: TGTGCCAGCAGCCCCGCGGGACTATCCTACGAGCAGTACTTC
CDR3aa: CASSPAGLSYEQYF
j_gene: TRBJ2-7
v_gene: TRBV3-1/TRBV3-2
abundance: few
d_gene: TRBD2

CDR3nt: TGTGCCAGCTCCCCTAGCGGGACCTCCTACGAAGGGCAGTACTTC
CDR3aa: CASSPSGTSYEGQYF
j_gene: TRBJ2-7
v_gene: TRBV18
abundance: NA
d_gene: TRBD2

CDR3nt: TGTGCCAGCAGTTTCAGGGTAAACTATGGCTACACCTTC
CDR3aa: CASSFRVNYGYTF
j_gene: TRBJ1-2
v_gene: TRBV28
abundance: NA
d_gene: NA

CDR3nt: TGTGCCAGCAGCTCCGGGACAGGGGGCCTCACCGGGGAGCTGTTTTTT
CDR3aa: CASSSGTGGLTGELFF
j_gene: TRBJ2-2
v_gene: TRBV7-3
abundance: NA
d_gene: TRBD1

CDR3nt: TGTGCCAGCAGCTTTCAGGGGAACACTGAAGCTTTCTTT
CDR3aa: CASSFQGNTEAFF
j_gene: TRBJ1-1
v_gene: TRBV7-2
abundance: NA
d_gene: NA

CDR3nt: TGTGCCAGCAGCAACCGGGACTCTGGAAACACCATATATTTT
CDR3aa: CASSNRDSGNTIYF
j_gene: TRBJ1-3
v_gene: TRBV3-1/TRBV3-2
abundance: NA
d_gene: NA

CDR3nt: TGTGCCAGCAGAATCGACAGAACCACCTCTGGAAACACCATATATTTT
CDR3aa: CASRIDRTTSGNTIYF
j_gene: TRBJ1-3
v_gene: TRBV2
abundance: NA
d_gene: NA

CDR3nt: TGTGCCAGCTCACCATCAGGGCCGACCGGGGAGCTGTTTTTT
CDR3aa: CASSPSGPTGELFF
j_gene: TRBJ2-2
v_gene: TRBV18
abundance: once
d_gene: NA

CDR3nt: TGTGCCAGCAGTGAATACAGGGCCGTTGGAAACACCATATATTTT
CDR3aa: CASSEYRAVGNTIYF
j_gene: TRBJ1-3
v_gene: TRBV6-1
abundance: NA
d_gene: NA

CDR3nt: TGTGCCAGCAGCTCCCGGCCCAATGGACTAGCGGGGGGCGAGCAGTACTTC
CDR3aa: CASSSRPNGLAGGEQYF
j_gene: TRBJ2-7
v_gene: TRBV11-2
abundance: NA
d_gene: TRBD2

CDR3nt: TGTGCCAGCCGGCCGGGGGGATCCGGGGCCAACGTCCTGACTTTC
CDR3aa: CASRPGGSGANVLTF
j_gene: TRBJ2-6
v_gene: TRBV9
abundance: NA
d_gene: TRBD2

CDR3nt: TGTGCCAGCAGCTTTGACAGTCCCCGGGATACGCAGTATTTT
CDR3aa: CASSFDSPRDTQYF
j_gene: TRBJ2-3
v_gene: TRBV9
abundance: NA
d_gene: NA

CDR3nt: TGTGCCAGCAGCCTAGGAGAAGATACGCAGTATTTT
CDR3aa: CASSLGEDTQYF
j_gene: TRBJ2-3
v_gene: TRBV6-6
abundance: NA
d_gene: NA

CDR3nt: TGCGCCAGCAGCATATCCCAGACGCAGTATTTT
CDR3aa: CASSISQTQYF
j_gene: TRBJ2-3
v_gene: TRBV5-1
abundance: once
d_gene: NA

CDR3nt: TGTGCCAGCAGGCCGGGGTCTTGGGAGGGAGAAAAACTGTTTTTT
CDR3aa: CASRPGSWEGEKLFF
j_gene: TRBJ1-4
v_gene: TRBV2
abundance: NA
d_gene: NA

CDR3nt: TGTGCCAGCAGCGTCTTATATGGCGGACAAGAGACCCAGTACTTC
CDR3aa: CASSVLYGGQETQYF
j_gene: TRBJ2-5
v_gene: TRBV9
abundance: once
d_gene: NA

CDR3nt: TGCGCCAGCAGCCAACCGTTCAGGGGGGAAACGGTTGAAAAACTGTTTTTT
CDR3aa: CASSQPFRGETVEKLFF
j_gene: TRBJ1-4
v_gene: TRBV4-1
abundance: NA
d_gene: TRBD1

CDR3nt: TGTGCCAGCAGTCCTAGACAGGTGCCCTACGAGCAGTACTTC
CDR3aa: CASSPRQVPYEQYF
j_gene: TRBJ2-7
v_gene: TRBV27
abundance: few
d_gene: NA